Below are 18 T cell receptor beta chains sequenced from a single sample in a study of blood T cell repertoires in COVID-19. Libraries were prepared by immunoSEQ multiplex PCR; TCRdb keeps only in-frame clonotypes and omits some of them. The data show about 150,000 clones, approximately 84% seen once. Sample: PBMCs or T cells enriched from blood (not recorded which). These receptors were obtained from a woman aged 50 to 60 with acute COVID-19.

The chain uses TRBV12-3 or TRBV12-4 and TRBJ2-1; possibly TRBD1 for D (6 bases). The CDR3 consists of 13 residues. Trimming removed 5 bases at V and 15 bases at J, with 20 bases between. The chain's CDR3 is CASSLTTDSGRFF. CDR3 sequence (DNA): TGTGCCAGCAGTCTAACGACGGACAGTGGGAGGTTCTTC.

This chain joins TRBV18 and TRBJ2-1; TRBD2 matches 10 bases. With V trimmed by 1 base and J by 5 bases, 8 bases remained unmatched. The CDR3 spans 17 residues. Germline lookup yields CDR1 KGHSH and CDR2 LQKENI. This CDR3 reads CASSPRASGSLHNEQFF. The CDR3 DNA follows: TGTGCCAGCTCACCACGGGCTAGCGGGAGCCTCCACAATGAGCAGTTCTTC.

CDR3 region: CASSHPTGGRPWEQYF. CDR3 in DNA: TGTGCCAGCAGCCATCCGACAGGGGGTCGACCATGGGAGCAGTACTTC. The V call is TRBV14, the J call TRBJ2-7, with TRBD1 matching 9 bases. The CDR3 runs to 16 residues. Germline V lookup: CDR1 SGHDN, CDR2 FVKESK. The V and J ends lost 3 bases and 7 bases, in that order; junction bases with no gene match: 13.

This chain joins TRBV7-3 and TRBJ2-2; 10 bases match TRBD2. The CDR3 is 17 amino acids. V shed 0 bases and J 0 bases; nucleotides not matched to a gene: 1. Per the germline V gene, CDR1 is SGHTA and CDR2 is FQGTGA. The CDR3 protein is CASSLTGLAANTGELFF. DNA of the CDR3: TGTGCCAGCAGCTTAACTGGACTAGCGGCGAACACCGGGGAGCTGTTTTTT.

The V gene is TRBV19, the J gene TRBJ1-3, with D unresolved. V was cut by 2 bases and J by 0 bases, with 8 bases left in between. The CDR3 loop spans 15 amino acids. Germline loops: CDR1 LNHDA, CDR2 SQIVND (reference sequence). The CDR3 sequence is CASSITVSSGNTIYF. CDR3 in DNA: TGTGCCAGTAGTATAACGGTGAGCTCTGGAAACACCATATATTTT.

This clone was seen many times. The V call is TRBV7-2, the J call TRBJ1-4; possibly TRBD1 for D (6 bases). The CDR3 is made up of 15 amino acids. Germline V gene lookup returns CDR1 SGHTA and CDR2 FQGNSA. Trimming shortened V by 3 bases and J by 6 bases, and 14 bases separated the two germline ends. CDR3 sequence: CASSFLTGKDEKLFF. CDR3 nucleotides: TGTGCCAGCAGCTTCCTGACAGGAAAGGATGAAAAACTGTTTTTT.

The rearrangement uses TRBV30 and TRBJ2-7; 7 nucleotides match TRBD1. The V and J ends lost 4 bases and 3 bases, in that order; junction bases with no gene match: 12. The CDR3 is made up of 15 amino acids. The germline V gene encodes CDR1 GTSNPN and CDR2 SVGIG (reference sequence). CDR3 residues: CAWNPGQRRSYEQYF. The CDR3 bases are TGTGCCTGGAACCCGGGACAGCGAAGAAGCTACGAGCAGTACTTC.

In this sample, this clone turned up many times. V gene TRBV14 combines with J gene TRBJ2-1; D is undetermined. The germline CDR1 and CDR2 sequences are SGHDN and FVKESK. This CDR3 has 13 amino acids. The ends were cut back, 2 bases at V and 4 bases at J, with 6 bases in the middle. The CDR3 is CASSQQIYNEQFF. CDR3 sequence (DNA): TGTGCCAGCAGCCAACAGATTTACAATGAGCAGTTCTTC.

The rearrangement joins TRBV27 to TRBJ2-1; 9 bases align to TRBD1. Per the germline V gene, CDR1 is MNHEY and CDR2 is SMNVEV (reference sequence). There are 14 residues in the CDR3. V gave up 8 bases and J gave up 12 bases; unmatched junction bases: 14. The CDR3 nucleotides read TGTGCCAGCGCCCGGGACAGGGCAATTGTTGCGCAGTTCTTC. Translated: CASARDRAIVAQFF.

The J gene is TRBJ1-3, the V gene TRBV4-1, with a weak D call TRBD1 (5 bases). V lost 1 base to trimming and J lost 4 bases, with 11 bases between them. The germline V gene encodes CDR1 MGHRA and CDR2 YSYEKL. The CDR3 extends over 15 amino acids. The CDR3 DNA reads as TGCGCCAGCAGCCAAGTGGGGACTAAGGGAAACACCATATATTTT. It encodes CASSQVGTKGNTIYF.

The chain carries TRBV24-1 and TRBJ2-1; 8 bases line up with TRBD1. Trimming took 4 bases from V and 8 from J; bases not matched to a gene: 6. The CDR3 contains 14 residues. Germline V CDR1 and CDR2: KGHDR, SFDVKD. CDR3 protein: CATSDTTGVDEQFF. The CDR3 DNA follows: TGTGCCACCAGTGACACGACAGGGGTCGATGAGCAGTTCTTC.

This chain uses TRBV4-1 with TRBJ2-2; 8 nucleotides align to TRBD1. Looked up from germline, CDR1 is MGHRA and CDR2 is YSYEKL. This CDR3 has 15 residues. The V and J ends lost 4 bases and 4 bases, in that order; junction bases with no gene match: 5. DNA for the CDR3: TGCGCCAGCAGCCCCCAGGACAGGGCCACCGGGGAGCTGTTTTTT. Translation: CASSPQDRATGELFF.

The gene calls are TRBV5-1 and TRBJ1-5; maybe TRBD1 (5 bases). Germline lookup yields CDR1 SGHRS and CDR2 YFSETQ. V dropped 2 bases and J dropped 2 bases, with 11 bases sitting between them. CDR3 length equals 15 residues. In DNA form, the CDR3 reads TGCGCCAGCAGCTTAAGGGGATTGGGCAATCAGCCCCAGCATTTT. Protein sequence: CASSLRGLGNQPQHF.

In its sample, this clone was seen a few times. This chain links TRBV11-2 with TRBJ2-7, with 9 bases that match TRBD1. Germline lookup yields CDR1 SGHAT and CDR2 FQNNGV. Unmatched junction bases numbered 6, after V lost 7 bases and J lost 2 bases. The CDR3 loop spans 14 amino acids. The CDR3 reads CASNGQGTTYEQYF. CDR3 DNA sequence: TGTGCCAGCAATGGACAGGGGACCACCTACGAGCAGTACTTC.

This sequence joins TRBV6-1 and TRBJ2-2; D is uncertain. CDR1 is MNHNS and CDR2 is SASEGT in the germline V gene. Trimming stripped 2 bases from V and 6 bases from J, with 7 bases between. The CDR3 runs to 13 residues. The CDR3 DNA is TGTGCCAGCAGTGAACTAGTAGCCGGGGAGCTGTTTTTT. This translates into CASSELVAGELFF.

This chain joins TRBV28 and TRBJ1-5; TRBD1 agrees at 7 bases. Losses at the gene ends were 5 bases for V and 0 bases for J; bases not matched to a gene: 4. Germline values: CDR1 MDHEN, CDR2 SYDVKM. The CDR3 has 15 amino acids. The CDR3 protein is CASSPGTVSNQPQHF. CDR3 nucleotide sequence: TGTGCCAGCAGTCCGGGGACAGTTAGCAATCAGCCCCAGCATTTT.

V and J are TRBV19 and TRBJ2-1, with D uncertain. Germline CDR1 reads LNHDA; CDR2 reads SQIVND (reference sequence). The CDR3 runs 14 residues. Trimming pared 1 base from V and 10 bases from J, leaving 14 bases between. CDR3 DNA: TGTGCCAGTAGTATAGGATCTGTGGGCGCAGAGCAGTTCTTC. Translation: CASSIGSVGAEQFF.

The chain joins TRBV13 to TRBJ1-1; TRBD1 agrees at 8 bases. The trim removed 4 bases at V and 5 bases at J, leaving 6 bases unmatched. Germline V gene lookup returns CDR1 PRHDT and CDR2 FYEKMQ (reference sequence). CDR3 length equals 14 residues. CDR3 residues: CASSSSDRATEAFF. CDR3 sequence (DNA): TGTGCCAGCAGCTCCTCGGACAGGGCGACTGAAGCTTTCTTT.